These T cell receptor beta chains were read from a single sample in a study of blood T cell repertoires in COVID-19. TCRdb's table, derived via immunoSEQ multiplex PCR, lists solely in-frame clones and lacks some. The sample shows about 180,000 clones, roughly 89% of them seen only once. Sequencing was performed on peripheral blood. The receptors shown here come from a woman in her 70s with COVID-19, enrolled during active disease. CDR3s include the opening cysteine and the closing phenylalanine or tryptophan. The order of the fields is V gene, clone size, CDR3 protein. Clone size is given for some rows only: seen once, a few or many times, or a class if the clone is expanded.

V gene: TRBV25-1; clone size: -; CDR3 protein: CASGQGNQPQHF
V gene: TRBV28; clone size: -; CDR3 protein: CASVNYRVEGYNYGYTF
V gene: TRBV10-1; clone size: -; CDR3 protein: CASDRGDYGYTF
V gene: TRBV30; clone size: -; CDR3 protein: CAWRRDRGGPNTEAFF
V gene: TRBV10-2; clone size: -; CDR3 protein: CASSEWTSGSLIEQYF
V gene: TRBV4-2; clone size: -; CDR3 protein: CASSQQVLGNTIYF
V gene: TRBV25-1; clone size: -; CDR3 protein: CASSESVGGLYNEQFF
V gene: TRBV7-9; clone size: -; CDR3 protein: CASSSFGEAGTEAFF
V gene: TRBV7-2; clone size: -; CDR3 protein: CASRQETSGAEQFF
V gene: TRBV11-2; clone size: -; CDR3 protein: CASSFGLAGVAEQFF
V gene: TRBV27; clone size: -; CDR3 protein: CASTTGGQEAFF
V gene: TRBV19; clone size: few; CDR3 protein: CASSMPGGNYGYTF
V gene: TRBV5-1; clone size: -; CDR3 protein: CASSLVLNTEAFF
V gene: TRBV6-5; clone size: -; CDR3 protein: CASSRTGAAGNTIYF
V gene: TRBV6-1; clone size: few; CDR3 protein: CASSEMLQGSFMNTEAFF